The 6 T cell receptor beta chains below come from one sample, sequenced in a study of blood T cell repertoires in COVID-19 (dated by TCRdb to the early 2020s). Libraries were built with the immunoSEQ multiplex PCR assay. The clones in this table, taken by TCRdb from immuneACCESS, are in-frame only. Not every clone is retained; where verified, under half of the shortfall comes from an unresolved V gene, and the cause of the rest is unknown. This sample comprises 110,000 to 150,000 clones, roughly nine tenths of them detected only once. In total, the top ten clones hold under 3.5% of the sample. Specimen: peripheral blood. These receptors all stem from a woman aged 55-70 years with active COVID-19.

This clone showed up just once. The chain has TRBV28 and TRBJ1-1; 7 nucleotides align to TRBD1. V lost 4 bases to trimming and J lost 10 bases; unmatched junction nucleotides: 9. Germline V gene sequence: CDR1 MDHEN, CDR2 SYDVKM. This CDR3 is built from 13 residues. CDR3 amino acids: CASSSRTGGGAFF. The CDR3, as DNA: TGTGCCAGCAGTTCCCGGACAGGTGGTGGAGCTTTCTTT. Variable domain in full (rest from reference TRBV28 and TRBJ1-1): DVKVTQSSRYLVKRTGEKVFLECVQDMDHENMFWYRQDPGLGLRLIYFSYDVKMKEKGDIPEGYSVSREKKERFSLILESASTNQTSMYLCASSSRTGGGAFFGQGTRLTVV.

The chain carries TRBV4-2 and TRBJ2-7, with D possibly TRBD2 on 5 matching bases. Germline CDR1 LGHNA, CDR2 YNFKEQ. V was shortened by 0 bases and J by 0 bases, with 9 bases between the two germline ends. This CDR3 has 15 amino acids. The CDR3 bases are TGTGCCAGCAGCCAAGATTACGGGGTCTCCTACGAGCAGTACTTC. It yields the protein CASSQDYGVSYEQYF.

The CDR3 protein is CASSSHRDFSYEQYF. CDR3 nucleotides: TGCGCCAGCAGCTCACACAGGGATTTCTCCTACGAGCAGTACTTC. V is TRBV5-1 and J is TRBJ2-7; possibly TRBD1 for D (6 bases). Germline CDR1 and CDR2: SGHRS and YFSETQ. The ends were cut back, 3 bases at V and 0 bases at J, with 13 bases in the middle. CDR3 length equals 15 residues.

The table lists this clone with a count of one. The V and J genes are TRBV30 and TRBJ2-7, with TRBD2 identical over 7 bases. Germline assignment: CDR1 GTSNPN and CDR2 SVGIG (reference sequence). V lost 3 bases to trimming and J lost 4 bases; unmatched junction nucleotides: 9. There are 14 residues in the CDR3. The CDR3 sequence: CAWSGLVGGYEQYF. CDR3 bases: TGTGCCTGGAGCGGACTAGTGGGTGGTTACGAGCAGTACTTC.

The rearrangement joins TRBV18 to TRBJ2-7, with D perhaps matching TRBD1 (5 bases). V was pared by 2 bases and J by 4 bases, with 18 bases between. CDR3 length equals 16 residues. Germline CDR1 and CDR2: KGHSH and LQKENI. The CDR3 nucleotides are TGTGCCAGCTCACCAACCCGGGCACAGGCCAATTACGAGCAGTACTTC. Encoded protein: CASSPTRAQANYEQYF.

The chain combines TRBV11-2 with TRBJ2-5; 14 nucleotides align to TRBD2. Germline trimming cut 5 bases from V and 5 bases from J; bases unmatched to any gene: 7. The CDR3 runs 16 residues. Germline CDR1 is SGHAT and CDR2 is FQNNGV. CDR3 sequence reads: CASSRLAGGAWETQYF. CDR3 bases: TGTGCCAGCAGCCGACTAGCGGGAGGGGCTTGGGAGACCCAGTACTTC.